This TCR beta chain was captured in a study of post-analysis software for immune sequencing data. Study conclusions and caveats: Controls had significantly higher normalized Chao1 diversity than multiple sclerosis patients. By F measure, strong co-clustering occurred among samples prepared in the same batch. There were five or six TRBV segments more frequent in patients than controls, and TRBV5-6, TRBV5-1 and TRBV20-1 were among them.

CDR1 SGHTA and CDR2 FQGNSA come from the germline V gene. Trimming took off 2 bases at V and 0 bases at J, with 8 bases between the two ends. The CDR3 is 15 amino acids. The authors incorporated unique molecular identifiers into the TCR beta cDNA libraries. The yield from roughly 1 to 10 million T cells was approximately 500,000 cDNA molecules in total. From the PCR reads, TCRdb called clonotypes with MiXCR, one entry per CDR3 protein. The top ten hold roughly 12% of the sample, which has hundreds of thousands of distinct CDR3 sequences, around 60% seen once. About this clonotype itself: Antigen specificity is unknown.

Sequencing was carried out using blood. The sequence derives from a girl aged 2 to 9 with multiple sclerosis. The V and J genes are TRBV7-2 and TRBJ1-5; D is perhaps TRBD1 (5 bases). CDR3 in amino acids: CASSLQGTSNQPQHF. CDR3 DNA sequence: TGTGCCAGCAGCTTACAAGGGACTAGCAATCAGCCCCAGCATTTT.